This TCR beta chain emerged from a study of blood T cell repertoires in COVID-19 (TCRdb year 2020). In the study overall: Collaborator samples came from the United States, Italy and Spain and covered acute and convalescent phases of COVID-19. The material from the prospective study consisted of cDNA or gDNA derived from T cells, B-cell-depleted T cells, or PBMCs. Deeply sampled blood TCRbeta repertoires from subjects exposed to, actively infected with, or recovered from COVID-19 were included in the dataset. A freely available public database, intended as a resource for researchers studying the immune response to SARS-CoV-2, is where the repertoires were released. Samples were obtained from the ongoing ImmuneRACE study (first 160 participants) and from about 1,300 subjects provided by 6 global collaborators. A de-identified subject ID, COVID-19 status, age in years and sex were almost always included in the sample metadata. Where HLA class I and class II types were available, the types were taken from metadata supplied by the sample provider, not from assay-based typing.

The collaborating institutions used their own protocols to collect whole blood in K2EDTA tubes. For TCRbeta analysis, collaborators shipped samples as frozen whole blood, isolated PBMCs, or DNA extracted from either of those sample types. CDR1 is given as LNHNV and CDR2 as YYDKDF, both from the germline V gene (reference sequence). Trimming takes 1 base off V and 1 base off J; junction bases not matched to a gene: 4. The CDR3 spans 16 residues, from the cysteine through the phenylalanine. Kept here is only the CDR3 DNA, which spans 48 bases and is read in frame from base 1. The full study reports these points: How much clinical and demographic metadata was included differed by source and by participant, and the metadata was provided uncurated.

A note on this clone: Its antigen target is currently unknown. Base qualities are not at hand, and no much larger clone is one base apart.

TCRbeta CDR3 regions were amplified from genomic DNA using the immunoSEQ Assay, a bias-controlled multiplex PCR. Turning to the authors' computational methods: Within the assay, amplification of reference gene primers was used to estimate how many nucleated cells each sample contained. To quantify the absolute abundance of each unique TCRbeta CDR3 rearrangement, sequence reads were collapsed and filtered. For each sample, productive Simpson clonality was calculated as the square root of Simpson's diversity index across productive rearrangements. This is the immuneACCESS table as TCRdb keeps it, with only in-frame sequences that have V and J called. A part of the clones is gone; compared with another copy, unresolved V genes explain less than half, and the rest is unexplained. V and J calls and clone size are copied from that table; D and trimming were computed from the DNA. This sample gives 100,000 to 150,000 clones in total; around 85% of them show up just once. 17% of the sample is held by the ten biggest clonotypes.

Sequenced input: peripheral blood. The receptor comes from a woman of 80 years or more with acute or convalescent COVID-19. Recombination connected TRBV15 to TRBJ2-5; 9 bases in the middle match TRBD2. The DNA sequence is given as TGTGCCACCAGCAGAGGGACTAGCGCAATCCAAGAGACCCAGTACTTC. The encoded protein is CATSRGTSAIQETQYF.